The 15 T cell receptor beta chains in this list originate from one sample, sequenced in a study of cytomegalovirus exposure and HLA in healthy donors. It was with 60 Vbeta and 13 Jbeta primers that the PCR ran. Profiling relied on immunoSEQ multiplex PCR, and the TCRdb table lists in-frame clones only, not all of them. The repertoire holds 130,000 to 150,000 clones, with around 80% as singletons. Sequencing input: PBMCs. The receptors stem from a male donor in good health and CMV-seronegative.

Notes on this clone: Additional DNA sequences in this sample encode the identical CDR3. The V call is TRBV29-1, the J call TRBJ1-1; D possibly corresponds to TRBD1 (5 bases). V lost 4 bases and J lost 0, with 9 bases in between. The CDR3 covers 13 residues. CDR1 and CDR2 (germline): SQVTM, ANQGSEA. The CDR3 region is CSVGQGLNTEAFF. CDR3 coding DNA: TGCAGCGTTGGGCAGGGATTGAACACTGAAGCTTTCTTT.

The CDR3 DNA reads as TGTGCCAGCAGCTCGGACAGAAGCTCCTACGAGCAGTACTTC. It encodes CASSSDRSSYEQYF. The chain carries TRBV11-2 and TRBJ2-7, with D possibly TRBD1 on 6 matching bases. Deletions cut 4 bases from V and 0 bases from J, with 10 bases between. Per germline, CDR1 SGHAT and CDR2 FQNNGV. This CDR3 spans 14 amino acids. Supplemented by reference TRBV11-2 and TRBJ2-7, the full variable domain reads EAGVAQSPRYKIIEKRQSVAFWCNPISGHATLYWYQQILGQGPKLLIQFQNNGVVDDSQLPKDRFSAERLKGVDSTLKIQPAKLEDSAVYLCASSSDRSSYEQYFGPGTRLTVT.

The chain is built from TRBV11-1 and TRBJ2-5; D possibly corresponds to TRBD2 (5 bases). Germline CDR1 is SGHAT and CDR2 is FQDESV (reference sequence). V was clipped by 0 bases and J by 3 bases, with 14 bases between them. The CDR3 length is 16 residues. CDR3 DNA: TGTGCCAGCAGCTTAGCGCGGGTGGGGTCCGAAGAGACCCAGTACTTC. Its translation: CASSLARVGSEETQYF.

This clone turned up a few times. The chain recombines TRBV11-2 with TRBJ1-1; D ambiguous. The V end was cut by 7 bases, the J end by 3 bases, with 15 bases between. CDR1 is SGHAT, CDR2 FQNNGV, per germline. The CDR3 consists of 14 residues. The CDR3 DNA sequence: TGTGCCAGCAAACCCCCGGGGAAATACACTGAAGCTTTCTTT. It is translated as CASKPPGKYTEAFF.

The chain links TRBV25-1 to TRBJ2-7; 8 nucleotides agree with TRBD1. The V and J ends lost 9 bases and 1 base, in that order; junction bases with no gene match: 5. Germline loops: CDR1 MGHDK, CDR2 SYGVNS. The CDR3 runs 13 residues. The CDR3, as DNA: TGTGCCAGTGCGGACAGGGCGTCCTACGAGCAGTACTTC. Its translation is CASADRASYEQYF.

This clone was observed a single time. J is TRBJ1-1 and V is TRBV6-6, with 9 positions matching TRBD1. Germline V CDR1 and CDR2: MNHNY, SVGAGI (reference sequence). The CDR3 runs to 15 residues. J gave up 3 bases and V 6 bases, and 8 bases lay outside the gene matches. The CDR3 nucleotides are TGTGCCAGCAGACCCGGGACAGGGAGAGACACTGAAGCTTTCTTT. Its protein product is CASRPGTGRDTEAFF.

J is TRBJ1-1 and V is TRBV7-9; TRBD1 might be the D (5 bases). Germline lookup yields CDR1 SEHNR and CDR2 FQNEAQ (reference sequence). With 4 bases removed from V and 6 bases from J, the gap between germline ends came to 9 bases. This CDR3 comprises 12 residues. CDR3: CASSSQGAEAFF. In DNA, the CDR3 is TGTGCCAGCAGCTCCCAAGGGGCTGAAGCTTTCTTT.

This sequence joins TRBV5-5 and TRBJ2-1; 10 nucleotides agree with TRBD2. The CDR3 has 16 residues. Germline loops: CDR1 SGHKS, CDR2 YYEKEE (reference sequence). Unmatched junction bases numbered 8, after V lost 5 bases and J lost 3 bases. CDR3 sequence: CASSTLAGVGYNEQFF. The CDR3 DNA reads as TGTGCCAGCAGTACGCTAGCGGGGGTAGGCTACAATGAGCAGTTCTTC.

This chain connects TRBV7-9 to TRBJ1-5; 7 bases match TRBD1. The V segment lost 3 bases and the J segment 2 bases; nucleotides outside the gene matches: 1. This CDR3 spans 14 amino acids. The germline gives CDR1 SEHNR, CDR2 FQNEAQ (reference sequence). The CDR3 reads CASSFDRGNQPQHF. The CDR3 bases are TGTGCCAGCAGCTTCGACAGGGGCAATCAGCCCCAGCATTTT.

This clone occurred once. The chain recombines TRBV6-5 with TRBJ2-5, with D possibly matching TRBD2 (6 bases). Trimming removed 6 bases at V and 5 bases at J, with 16 bases between. There are 14 residues in the CDR3. The germline gives CDR1 MNHEY, CDR2 SVGAGI. CDR3 bases: TGTGCCAGCAGGACAGCGGGCGGGCTGGAGACCCAGTACTTC. Its protein product is CASRTAGGLETQYF.

V and J are TRBV6-1 and TRBJ2-1, with 7 nucleotides matching TRBD1. Germline CDR1 reads MNHNS; CDR2 reads SASEGT. This CDR3 contains 17 residues. After removal of 4 bases from V and 2 bases from J, the junction contained 11 bases not matched to a gene. The CDR3 loop reads CASSVAPTGSAYNEQFF. CDR3 in DNA: TGTGCCAGCAGTGTAGCCCCGACAGGGAGTGCCTACAATGAGCAGTTCTTC.

J is TRBJ1-2 and V is TRBV28, with TRBD1 matching 7 bases. Germline trimming cut 6 bases from V and 0 bases from J; bases unmatched to any gene: 10. The length of the CDR3 is 16 residues. Germline loops: CDR1 MDHEN, CDR2 SYDVKM. CDR3 region: CASSGGPGGANYGYTF. The CDR3 region has the DNA TGTGCCAGCAGCGGGGGCCCAGGGGGAGCTAACTATGGCTACACCTTC.

V gene TRBV4-3 combines with J gene TRBJ2-2; a possible D gene is TRBD1 (5 bases). Per the germline V gene, CDR1 is LGHNA and CDR2 is YSLEER. With 0 bases removed from V and 6 bases from J, the gap between germline ends came to 11 bases. This CDR3 region has 15 residues. CDR3: CASSQDGALPGELFF. The DNA for the CDR3 is TGCGCCAGCAGCCAAGATGGGGCACTTCCCGGGGAGCTGTTTTTT.

This clone was counted a single time. The rearrangement links TRBV7-9 to TRBJ2-3; D ambiguous. With 4 bases removed from V and 4 bases from J, the gap between germline ends came to 3 bases. Germline values: CDR1 SEHNR, CDR2 FQNEAQ (reference sequence). The CDR3 contains 11 residues. The CDR3 region is CASSSADTQYF. The DNA of the CDR3 is TGTGCCAGCAGCTCAGCAGATACGCAGTATTTT.

This chain joins TRBV28 and TRBJ2-5; no definite D call. From germline, CDR1 is MDHEN and CDR2 SYDVKM. With 2 bases removed from V and 4 bases from J, the gap between germline ends came to 8 bases. The CDR3 length is 13 residues. CDR3 amino acids: CASSLTDGETQYF. Written as DNA, the CDR3 is TGTGCCAGCAGTTTAACAGATGGAGAGACCCAGTACTTC. Full variable domain (missing parts from reference TRBV28 and TRBJ2-5): DVKVTQSSRYLVKRTGEKVFLECVQDMDHENMFWYRQDPGLGLRLIYFSYDVKMKEKGDIPEGYSVSREKKERFSLILESASTNQTSMYLCASSLTDGETQYFGPGTRLLVL.